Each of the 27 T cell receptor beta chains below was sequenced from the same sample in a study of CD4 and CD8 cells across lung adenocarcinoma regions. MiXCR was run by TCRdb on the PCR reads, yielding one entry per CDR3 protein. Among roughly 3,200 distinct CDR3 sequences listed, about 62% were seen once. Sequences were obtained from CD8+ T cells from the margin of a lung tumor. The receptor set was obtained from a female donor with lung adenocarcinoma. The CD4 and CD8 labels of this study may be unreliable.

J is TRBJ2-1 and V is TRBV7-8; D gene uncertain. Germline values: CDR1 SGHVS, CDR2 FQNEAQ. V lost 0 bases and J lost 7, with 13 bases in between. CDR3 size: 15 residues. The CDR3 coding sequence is TGTGCCAGCAGCTTAGCGCGGCTCAGTGGTAATGAGCAGTTCTTC. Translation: CASSLARLSGNEQFF.

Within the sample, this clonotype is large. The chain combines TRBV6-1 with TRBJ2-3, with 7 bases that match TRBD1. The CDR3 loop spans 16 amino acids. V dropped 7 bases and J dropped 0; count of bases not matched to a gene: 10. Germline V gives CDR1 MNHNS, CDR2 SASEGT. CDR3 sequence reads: CASKGIQGSSTDTQYF. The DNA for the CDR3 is TGTGCCAGCAAGGGGATACAGGGGTCGAGCACAGATACGCAGTATTTT.

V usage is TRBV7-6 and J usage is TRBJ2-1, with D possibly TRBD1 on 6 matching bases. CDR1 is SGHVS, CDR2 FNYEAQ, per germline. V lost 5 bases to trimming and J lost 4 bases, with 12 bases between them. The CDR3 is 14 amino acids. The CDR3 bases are TGTGCCAGCAGCATGAACAGGGAGTACAATGAGCAGTTCTTC. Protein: CASSMNREYNEQFF. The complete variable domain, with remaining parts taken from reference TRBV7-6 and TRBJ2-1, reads GAGVSQSPRYKVTKRGQDVALRCDPISGHVSLYWYRQALGQGPEFLTYFNYEAQQDKSGLPNDRFSAERPEGSISTLTIQRTEQRDSAMYRCASSMNREYNEQFFGPGTRLTVL.

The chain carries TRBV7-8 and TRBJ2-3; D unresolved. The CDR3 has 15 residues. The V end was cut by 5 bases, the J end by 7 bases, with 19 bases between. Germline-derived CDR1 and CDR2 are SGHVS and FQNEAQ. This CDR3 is CASSETSGSLNTQYF. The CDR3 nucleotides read TGTGCCAGCAGCGAAACGTCGGGTTCGCTGAATACGCAGTATTTT.

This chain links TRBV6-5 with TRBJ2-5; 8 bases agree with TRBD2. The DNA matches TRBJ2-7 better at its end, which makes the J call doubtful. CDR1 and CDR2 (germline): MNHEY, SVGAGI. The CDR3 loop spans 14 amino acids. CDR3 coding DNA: TGTGCCAGCAGTTACTCGGGACTAGGCTACGAGCAGTACTTC. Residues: CASSYSGLGYEQYF.

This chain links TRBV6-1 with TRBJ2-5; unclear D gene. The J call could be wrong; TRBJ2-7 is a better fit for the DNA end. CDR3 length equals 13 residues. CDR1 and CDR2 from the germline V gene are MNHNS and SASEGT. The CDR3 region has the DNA TGTGCCAGCAGTGAAAAGTCAGAATACGAGCAGTACTTC. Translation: CASSEKSEYEQYF.

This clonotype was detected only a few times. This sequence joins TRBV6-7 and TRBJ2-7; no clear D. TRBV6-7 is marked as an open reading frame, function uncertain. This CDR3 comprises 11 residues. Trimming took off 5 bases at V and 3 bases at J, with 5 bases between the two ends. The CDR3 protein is CASSRHYEQYF. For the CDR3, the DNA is TGTGCCAGCAGTCGACACTACGAGCAGTACTTC.

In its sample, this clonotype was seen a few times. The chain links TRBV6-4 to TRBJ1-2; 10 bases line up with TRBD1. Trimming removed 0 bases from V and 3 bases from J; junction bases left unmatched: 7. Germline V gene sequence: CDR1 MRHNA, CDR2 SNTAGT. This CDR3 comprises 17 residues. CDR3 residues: CASSDSGTGEGYYGYTF. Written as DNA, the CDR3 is TGTGCCAGCAGTGACTCTGGGACAGGGGAGGGGTACTATGGCTACACCTTC.

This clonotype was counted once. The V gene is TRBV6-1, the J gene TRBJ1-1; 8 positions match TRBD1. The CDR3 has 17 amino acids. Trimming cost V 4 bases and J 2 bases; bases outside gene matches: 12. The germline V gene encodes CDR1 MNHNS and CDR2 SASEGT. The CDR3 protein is CASSGRTLGQVNTEAFF. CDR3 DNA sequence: TGTGCCAGCAGTGGACGAACGCTGGGACAGGTTAACACTGAAGCTTTCTTT.

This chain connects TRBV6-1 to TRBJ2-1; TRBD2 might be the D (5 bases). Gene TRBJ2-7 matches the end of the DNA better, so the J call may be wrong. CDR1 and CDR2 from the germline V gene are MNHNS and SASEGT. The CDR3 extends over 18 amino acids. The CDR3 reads CASSEISGSLPGKNEQYF. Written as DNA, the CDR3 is TGTGCCAGCAGTGAAATAAGCGGATCCCTTCCCGGGAAGAATGAGCAGTACTTC.

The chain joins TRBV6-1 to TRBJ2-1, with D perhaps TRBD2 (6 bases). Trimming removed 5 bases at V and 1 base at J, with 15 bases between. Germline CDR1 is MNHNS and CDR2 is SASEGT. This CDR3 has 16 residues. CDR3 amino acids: CASSPRDGISYNEQFF. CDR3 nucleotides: TGTGCCAGCAGTCCGCGGGACGGGATTTCCTACAATGAGCAGTTCTTC.

CDR3 loop: CASSTSKGAGYTF. The CDR3 DNA is TGTGCCAGCAGTACCTCTAAGGGGGCTGGCTACACCTTC. The chain has TRBV12-3 or TRBV12-4 and TRBJ1-2, with 7 bases fitting TRBD1. CDR3 length equals 13 residues. The J segment lost 7 bases and the V segment lost 5 bases, leaving 7 bases of the junction unmatched.

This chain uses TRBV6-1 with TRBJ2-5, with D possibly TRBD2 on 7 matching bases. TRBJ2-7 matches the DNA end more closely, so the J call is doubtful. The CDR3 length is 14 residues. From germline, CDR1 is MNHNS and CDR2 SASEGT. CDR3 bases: TGTGCCAGCAGTGGTCAAGCGGGGACATACGAGCAGTACTTC. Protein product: CASSGQAGTYEQYF.

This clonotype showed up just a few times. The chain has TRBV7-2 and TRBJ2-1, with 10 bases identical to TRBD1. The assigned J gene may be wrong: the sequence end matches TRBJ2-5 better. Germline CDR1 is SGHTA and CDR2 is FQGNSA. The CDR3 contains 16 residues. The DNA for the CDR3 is TGTGCCAGCAGCTTAGCGGGGGGACAGGGGCGAGAGACCCAGTACTTC. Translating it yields CASSLAGGQGRETQYF.

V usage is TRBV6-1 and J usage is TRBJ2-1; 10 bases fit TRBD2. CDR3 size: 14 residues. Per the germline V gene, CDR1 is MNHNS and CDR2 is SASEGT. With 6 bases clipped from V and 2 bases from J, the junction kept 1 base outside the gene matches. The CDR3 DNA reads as TGTGCCAGCAGAAGCGGGAGGGCCTACAATGAGCAGTTCTTC. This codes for CASRSGRAYNEQFF.

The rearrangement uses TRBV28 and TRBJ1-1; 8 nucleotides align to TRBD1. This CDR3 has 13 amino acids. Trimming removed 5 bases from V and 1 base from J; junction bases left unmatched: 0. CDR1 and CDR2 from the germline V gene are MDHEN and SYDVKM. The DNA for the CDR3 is TGTGCCAGCAGTGACAGGGGGAACACTGAAGCTTTCTTT. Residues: CASSDRGNTEAFF.

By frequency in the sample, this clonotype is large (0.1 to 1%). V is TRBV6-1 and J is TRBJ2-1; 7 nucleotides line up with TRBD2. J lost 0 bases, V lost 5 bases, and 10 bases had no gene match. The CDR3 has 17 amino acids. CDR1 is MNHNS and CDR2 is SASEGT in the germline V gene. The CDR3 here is CASSPRTRTSSYNEQFF. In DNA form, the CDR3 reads TGTGCCAGCAGTCCCCGGACTAGAACCAGCTCCTACAATGAGCAGTTCTTC.

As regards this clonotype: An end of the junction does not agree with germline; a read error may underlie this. The CDR3 DNA sequence: TGTACCAGCAAGAGAACCGGGACAAGTGGCTACACCTTC. It specifies CTSKRTGTSGYTF. V usage is TRBV6-4 and J usage is TRBJ1-2; possible D gene TRBD1, 6 bases. Germline V lookup: CDR1 MRHNA, CDR2 SNTAGT. The CDR3 totals 13 residues.

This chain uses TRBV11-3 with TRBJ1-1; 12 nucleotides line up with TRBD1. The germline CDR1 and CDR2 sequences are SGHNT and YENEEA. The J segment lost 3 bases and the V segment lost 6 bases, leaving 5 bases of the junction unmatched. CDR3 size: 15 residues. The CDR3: CASRGDRGLDTEAFF. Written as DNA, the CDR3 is TGTGCCAGCAGAGGGGACAGGGGGCTTGACACTGAAGCTTTCTTT.

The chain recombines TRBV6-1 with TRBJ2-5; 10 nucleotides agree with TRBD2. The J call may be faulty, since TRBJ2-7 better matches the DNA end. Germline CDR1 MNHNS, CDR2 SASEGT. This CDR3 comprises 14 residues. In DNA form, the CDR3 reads TGTGCCAGCAGTGACGGACTAGCGGACTACGAGCAGTACTTC. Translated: CASSDGLADYEQYF.

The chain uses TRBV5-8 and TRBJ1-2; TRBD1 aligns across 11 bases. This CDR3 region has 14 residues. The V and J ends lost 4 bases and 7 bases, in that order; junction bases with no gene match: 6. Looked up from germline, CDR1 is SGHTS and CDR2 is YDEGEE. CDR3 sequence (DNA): TGTGCCAGCAGCAAGGACAGGGGGCTGGTTGGCTACACCTTC. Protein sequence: CASSKDRGLVGYTF.

The CDR3 loop is CASSLSAAAAEKTQFF. The CDR3 coding sequence is TGTGCCAGCAGCTTGAGTGCGGCCGCTGCTGAGAAGACCCAGTTCTTC. V usage is TRBV7-2 and J usage is TRBJ2-1; D is unclear. This CDR3 is built from 16 residues. Trimming left V 3 bases short and J 13 bases short, with 25 bases between. The germline CDR1 and CDR2 sequences are SGHTA and FQGNSA.

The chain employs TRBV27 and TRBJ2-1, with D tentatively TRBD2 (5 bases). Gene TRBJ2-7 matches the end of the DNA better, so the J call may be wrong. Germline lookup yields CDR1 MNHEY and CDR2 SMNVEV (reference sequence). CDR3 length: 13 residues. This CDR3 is CASSLRTTGEQYF. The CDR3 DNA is TGTGCCAGCAGTTTACGGACGACGGGGGAGCAGTACTTC.

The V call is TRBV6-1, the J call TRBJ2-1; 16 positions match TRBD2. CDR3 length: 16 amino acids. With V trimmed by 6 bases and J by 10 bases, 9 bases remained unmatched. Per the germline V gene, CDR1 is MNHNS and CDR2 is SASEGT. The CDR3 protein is CASSQGTSGRGQEQFF. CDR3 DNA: TGTGCCAGCAGCCAGGGGACTAGCGGGAGGGGGCAGGAGCAGTTCTTC.

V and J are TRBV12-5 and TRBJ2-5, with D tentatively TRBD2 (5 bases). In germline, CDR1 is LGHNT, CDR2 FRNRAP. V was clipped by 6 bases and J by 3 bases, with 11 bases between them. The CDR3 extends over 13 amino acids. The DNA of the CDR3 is TGTGCTAGTGGCCCGGACTTGGAAGAGACCCAGTACTTC. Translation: CASGPDLEETQYF.

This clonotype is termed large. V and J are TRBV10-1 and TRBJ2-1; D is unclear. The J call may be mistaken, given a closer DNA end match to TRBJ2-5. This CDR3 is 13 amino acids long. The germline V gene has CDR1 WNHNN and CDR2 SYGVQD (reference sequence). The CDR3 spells CASSESGKKTQYF. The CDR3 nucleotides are TGCGCCAGCAGTGAGTCAGGGAAAAAGACCCAGTACTTC.

DNA for the CDR3: TGTGCCAGCAGTTGGATGGGCGGGAGCAATGAGCAGTTCTTC. Encoded protein: CASSWMGGSNEQFF. The chain joins TRBV12-3 or TRBV12-4 to TRBJ2-1, with 7 nucleotides matching TRBD2. Trimming at V came to 4 bases and at J to 6 bases, leaving 6 bases not matched to a gene. The CDR3 length is 14 residues.